The T cell receptor (beta chain) under discussion was sequenced for a study of monozygotic twins with inflammatory bowel disease. The draw for each donor consisted of a single 2.5 ml blood sample. Regarding this clonotype: The antigen remains unidentified.

The CDR3 runs to 16 residues. CDR1 SGHDT and CDR2 YYEEEE come from the germline V gene. Reanalyzing the 5' RACE reads, TCRdb keeps one entry per CDR3 protein, without DNA. The sample totals approximately 150,000 distinct CDR3 sequences. Findings and limits, study-wide: Distinction of different T cell subtypes was not possible. It was in IBD patients that TCRbeta diversity (inverse Simpson) was lower than in healthy co-twins.

Material for sequencing was blood. The chain employs TRBV5-6 and TRBJ1-4; the D gene TCRdb calls, TRBD1, cannot be checked with no DNA. This clonotype was obtained from a human donor with ulcerative colitis or Crohn's disease, or a healthy co-twin of an affected twin (not recorded which). This CDR3 reads CASSPGQGASGEKLFF.